This T cell receptor (beta chain) stems from a study of T cell responses to AZD1222 COVID-19 vaccine. The table came from immunoSEQ multiplex PCR; TCRdb's copy has only in-frame clones and leaves some out. The sample contains approximately 60,000 clones, roughly 84% of which appear only once. This CDR3 has 17 residues. The germline gives CDR1 LNHDA, CDR2 SQIVND (reference sequence). V dropped 5 bases and J dropped 3 bases, with 20 bases sitting between them. The clonotype was recovered from an adult in good health. The chain couples TRBV19 to TRBJ2-1, with D unresolved. Sequences were derived from peripheral blood, sampled on day 0 of AZD1222 vaccination. CDR3 nucleotide sequence: TGTGCCAGTAGTTTTGGGGTGGGAAATCCCCTCTACAATGAGCAGTTCTTC. This codes for CASSFGVGNPLYNEQFF.